The 21 T cell receptor beta chains reported below all come from one sample, sequenced in a study of T cell clonality in common variable immunodeficiency. TCRdb keeps only in-frame clones here, not all; method: immunoSEQ multiplex PCR. The table lists 42,000 or so clones, with no singletons. Material for sequencing was peripheral blood mononuclear cells. All receptors derive from a person aged 18-69 years in good health.

This clone was counted at least ten times. From the germline J gene comes the end of the CDR3, since the read stops 3 residues before it. This chain links TRBV19 with TRBJ2-2; D is perhaps TRBD1 (6 bases). The CDR3 sequence is 16 residues long. Germline values: CDR1 LNHDA, CDR2 SQIVND (reference sequence). V dropped 4 bases and J dropped 1 base, with 13 bases sitting between them. The sequenced part of the CDR3 DNA is TGTGCCAGTAGTACCAGCGGACAGCAGAACACCGGGGAG. Translated, it gives CASSTSGQQNTGE. The CDR3 in full is CASSTSGQQNTGELFF.

Ten or more counts support this clone. The read falls 3 residues short of the CDR3 end, and the missing part is taken from the germline J gene. The J gene is TRBJ2-1, the V gene TRBV20-1; the match to TRBD1 covers 7 bases. J gave up 5 bases and V 3 bases, and 10 bases lay outside the gene matches. There are 15 residues in the CDR3. The V gene's germline CDR1 is DFQATT and CDR2 SNEGSKA (reference sequence). CDR3 DNA, as far as it was read: TGCAGTGCTAGCCCTGTGACAGGGACCGACAATGAG. Translation gives CSASPVTGTDNE. The CDR3, in full, reads CSASPVTGTDNEQFF.

This clone was seen repeatedly, ten times or more. The CDR3 DNA, read in part, is TGTGCCTGGAGTCCCCAGGGTAATGAG. Residues: CAWSPQGNE. The complete CDR3 reads CAWSPQGNEQFF. The J gene is TRBJ2-1, the V gene TRBV30, with a tentative D call TRBD1 (5 bases). The CDR3 extends 3 residues past the end of the read, so its final part is completed from the germline J gene. This CDR3 has 12 amino acids. V shed 2 bases and J shed 7 bases, with 9 bases lying between them. The germline gives CDR1 GTSNPN, CDR2 SVGIG (reference sequence).

Many counts were recorded for this clone. The CDR3 end lies 3 residues beyond the end of the read and is filled in from the germline J gene. The V call is TRBV6-2 or TRBV6-3, the J call TRBJ1-1; 7 nucleotides match TRBD1. The CDR3 has 13 residues. V lost 6 bases and J lost 7; bases outside the gene matches: 8. Germline-derived CDR1 and CDR2 are MNHEY and SVGEGT. The sequenced CDR3 bases are TGTGCCAGCAGCCCACAGGGGTACGGTGAA. Translating gives CASSPQGYGE. The CDR3 in full is CASSPQGYGEAFF.

This clone was counted at least ten times. The missing CDR3 end, 3 residues past where the read stops, is filled in from the germline J gene. The rearrangement uses TRBV30 and TRBJ2-7; possible D gene TRBD1, 6 bases. Trimming took off 3 bases at V and 3 bases at J, with 6 bases between the two ends. CDR3 size: 11 residues. Germline CDR1 GTSNPN, CDR2 SVGIG (reference sequence). The DNA read from the CDR3 is TGTGCCTGGAGGGACAGCTACGAG. Translating gives CAWRDSYE. Given in full, the CDR3 is CAWRDSYEQYF.

The table lists this clone with a few counts. The observed sequence ends 3 residues before the CDR3 terminus, with the missing tail filled in from the germline J gene. V and J are TRBV13 and TRBJ2-7; 11 positions match TRBD1. The trim removed 5 bases at V and 6 bases at J, leaving 15 bases unmatched. Germline values: CDR1 PRHDT, CDR2 FYEKMQ (reference sequence). The CDR3 length is 17 residues. The CDR3 region is CASSPGTGGRPAIEQYF. The DNA read from the CDR3 is TGTGCCAGCAGCCCAGGGACAGGGGGACGACCCGCGATCGAG. The full variable domain, in which reference TRBV13 and TRBJ2-7 provide the parts outside the CDR3, is AAGVIQSPRHLIKEKRETATLKCYPIPRHDTVYWYQQGPGQDPQFLISFYEKMQSDKGSIPDRFSAQQFSDYHSELNMSSLELGDSALYFCASSPGTGGRPAIEQYFGPGTRLTVT.

A few counts support this clone. The read ends 3 residues shy of where the CDR3 ends; the end is completed using the germline J gene. The chain joins TRBV6-1 to TRBJ2-4; TRBD1 might be the D (5 bases). CDR3 length: 15 amino acids. Germline V gene data show CDR1 as MNHNS and CDR2 as SASEGT. The sequenced part of the CDR3 DNA is TGTGCCAGCAGTGAAGCGCGGACAACTAACTATGGT. The encoded protein is CASSEARTTNYG. The entire CDR3 reads CASSEARTTNYGQYF.

This clone was counted ten times or more. From the germline J gene comes the end of the CDR3, since the read stops 3 residues before it. V gene TRBV6-1 combines with J gene TRBJ1-1; D is perhaps TRBD1 (6 bases). Per the germline V gene, CDR1 is MNHNS and CDR2 is SASEGT. The V end was cut by 2 bases, the J end by 4 bases, with 11 bases between. CDR3 length: 14 amino acids. CDR3 amino acids: CASSELGGVTEAFF. The DNA read from the CDR3 is TGTGCCAGCAGTGAACTAGGGGGAGTCACTGAA.

This clone was counted many times. Sequencing ends 3 residues short of the CDR3 end; the germline J gene provides the rest. The chain employs TRBV5-1 and TRBJ1-2; 8 nucleotides agree with TRBD1. From germline, CDR1 is SGHRS and CDR2 YFSETQ. V lost 0 bases, J lost 1 base, and 2 bases stayed unmatched. This CDR3 is built from 15 residues. This chain's CDR3 is CASSLGGQGNYGYTF. The sequenced CDR3 bases are TGCGCCAGCAGCTTGGGAGGACAGGGTAACTATGGC.

At least ten counts were recorded for this clone. Coverage ceases 3 residues before the CDR3 finishes, and the germline J gene fills in the end. The gene calls are TRBV12-3 or TRBV12-4 and TRBJ1-2, with D perhaps TRBD1 (5 bases). V lost 5 bases and J 0 bases, leaving 10 bases between the germline ends. This CDR3 has 14 amino acids. CDR3 bases read: TGTGCCAGCAGTAAGGGGTCCCCTAACTATGGC. Protein: CASSKGSPNYG. The entire CDR3 sequence reads CASSKGSPNYGYTF.

This clone occurred many times. The read ends 3 residues early relative to the CDR3; the germline J gene fills the gap. The chain combines TRBV2 with TRBJ1-1; 7 bases are shared with TRBD1. CDR1 is SNHLY and CDR2 is FYNNEI in the germline V gene. The CDR3 runs 13 residues. Trimming cost V 6 bases and J 3 bases; bases outside gene matches: 4. CDR3 loop: CASRQGRDTEAFF. CDR3 bases read: TGTGCCAGCAGACAGGGGAGGGACACTGAA.

This clone has at least ten counts. The read terminates 3 residues before the CDR3 end, so the remaining end is supplied by the germline J gene. The sample contains more than one DNA sequence encoding this CDR3. The gene calls are TRBV12-3 or TRBV12-4 and TRBJ2-3; D unclear. The length of the CDR3 is 11 residues. V was clipped by 3 bases and J by 5 bases, with 3 bases between them. CDR3 in amino acids: CASSFGDTQYF. CDR3 bases read: TGTGCCAGCAGTTTCGGAGATACG.

In this sample, this clone turned up many times. The CDR3 DNA, read in part, is TGTGCCATCAGTCGACTAGCGGGGGGGCCAGACACCGGGGAG. Its translation is CAISRLAGGPDTGE. The full CDR3 reads CAISRLAGGPDTGELFF. The V gene is TRBV10-3, the J gene TRBJ2-2; TRBD2 aligns across 14 bases. From the germline J gene comes the end of the CDR3, since the read stops 3 residues before it. The CDR3 loop spans 17 amino acids. The junction had 5 bases not matched to a gene; V was cut back by 5 bases and J by 3 bases. Germline loops: CDR1 ENHRY, CDR2 SYGVKD.

This clone was counted ten times or more. Sequencing ends 3 residues short of the CDR3 end; the germline J gene provides the rest. The chain joins TRBV30 to TRBJ1-2; no reliable D call. The germline CDR1 and CDR2 sequences are GTSNPN and SVGIG (reference sequence). The ends were cut back, 4 bases at V and 2 bases at J, with 5 bases in the middle. The CDR3 has 11 residues. The CDR3 loop is CAWKQNYGYTF. Partial CDR3 DNA: TGTGCCTGGAAACAGAACTATGGC.

This clone was counted ten times or more. CDR3 sequence reads: CSGGVAGGQQETQYF. CDR3 DNA (partial): TGCAGTGGGGGAGTGGCGGGGGGGCAACAAGAGACC. This chain links TRBV20-1 with TRBJ2-5, with TRBD2 identical over 9 bases. The read halts 3 residues ahead of the CDR3 end, with the missing end drawn from the germline J gene. The CDR3 consists of 15 residues. After removal of 7 bases from V and 2 bases from J, the junction contained 11 bases not matched to a gene. From germline, CDR1 is DFQATT and CDR2 SNEGSKA (reference sequence).

To note about this clone: The read terminates 3 residues ahead of where the CDR3 ends, so the germline J gene completes it. J is TRBJ1-6 and V is TRBV11-3; D is perhaps TRBD1 (5 bases). CDR1 and CDR2 (germline): SGHNT, YENEEA. This CDR3 contains 13 residues. The CDR3 reads CASSLGPDRALHF. The CDR3 DNA, read in part, is TGTGCCAGCAGCTTGGGGCCAGATAGGGCC.

This clone occurred many times. The CDR3 end falls 3 residues outside the read, so it is completed with the germline J gene. The rearrangement joins TRBV30 to TRBJ2-3; TRBD1 is a possible D gene (5 bases). Per the germline V gene, CDR1 is GTSNPN and CDR2 is SVGIG (reference sequence). The V and J ends lost 4 bases and 4 bases respectively, with 18 bases between them. The CDR3 runs 15 residues. CDR3 loop: CAWTLGAGKADTQYF. CDR3 bases read: TGTGCCTGGACCTTAGGGGCAGGGAAGGCAGATACG.

This clone was recorded many times. Read sequence stops 3 residues before the CDR3 end, and the germline J gene provides the missing end. This rearrangement joins TRBV4-1 to TRBJ2-5; maybe TRBD2 (5 bases). V gave up 4 bases and J gave up 2 bases, with 14 bases separating them. The germline gives CDR1 MGHRA, CDR2 YSYEKL. The CDR3 extends over 15 amino acids. The CDR3 spells CASSLSGAEQETQYF. The sequenced part of the CDR3 DNA is TGCGCCAGCAGCCTCAGTGGAGCGGAACAAGAGACC.

This clone was seen at least ten times. The read falls 3 residues short of the CDR3 end, and the missing part is taken from the germline J gene. V is TRBV5-1 and J is TRBJ2-2; D is unresolved. V lost 1 base, J lost 5 bases, and 3 bases lay in between. The CDR3 extends over 12 amino acids. The germline V gene encodes CDR1 SGHRS and CDR2 YFSETQ. The sequenced part of the CDR3 DNA is TGCGCCAGCAGCTTGATAACCGGGGAG. Translated: CASSLITGE. The full CDR3 protein is CASSLITGELFF. The whole variable domain, remainder taken from reference TRBV5-1 and TRBJ2-2, is KAGVTQTPRYLIKTRGQQVTLSCSPISGHRSVSWYQQTPGQGLQFLFEYFSETQRNKGNFPGRFSGRQFSNSRSEMNVSTLELGDSALYLCASSLITGELFFGEGSRLTVL.

A remark on this clone: Read data end 3 residues before the CDR3 end; the end is taken from the germline J gene. The chain joins TRBV7-2 to TRBJ2-3; tentatively, D is TRBD1 or TRBD2 (5 bases each). CDR3 length equals 15 residues. Germline CDR1 reads SGHTA; CDR2 reads FQGNSA. Between the trimmed V and J ends, which lost 5 bases and 4 bases, there was a span of 16 bases. Incomplete CDR3 DNA: TGTGCCAGCAGCCCTCAAGTGAGGGGCCCAGATACG. Translated, it gives CASSPQVRGPDT. The full CDR3 is CASSPQVRGPDTQYF. Full variable domain (outside the CDR3, taken from reference TRBV7-2 and TRBJ2-3): GAGVSQSPSNKVTEKGKDVELRCDPISGHTALYWYRQSLGQGLEFLIYFQGNSAPDKSGLPSDRFSAERTGGSVSTLTIQRTQQEDSAVYLCASSPQVRGPDTQYFGPGTRLTVL.

In this sample, this clone turned up many times. The covered CDR3 bases are TGCGCCAGCAGCCCGGGGAACGGGGGGGGAACTGAA. As protein: CASSPGNGGGTE. The full CDR3 protein is CASSPGNGGGTEAFF. The V call is TRBV5-1, the J call TRBJ1-1; D may be TRBD1 (5 bases). With the read ending 3 residues before the CDR3 end, the germline J gene is used to fill in that end. The CDR3 contains 15 residues. Trimming pared 4 bases from V and 5 bases from J, leaving 18 bases between. Germline V gene sequence: CDR1 SGHRS, CDR2 YFSETQ.